One and the same sample provided the 17 T cell receptor beta chains below, sequenced in a study of Graves' ophthalmopathy and Graves' hyperthyroidism. Beta-chain TCR CDR3 regions were amplified from RNA transcripts. The library came from an HTBI-primed first-round RT-PCR and a second-round multiplex PCR. TCRdb ran MiXCR on the multiplex PCR reads and lists one entry per CDR3 protein. The sample gives around 600,000 distinct CDR3 sequences, roughly 39% of which show up once; more than 3% is in the top ten. Sequencing was carried out using peripheral blood. Every receptor here comes from an adult man with Graves' ophthalmopathy.

Concerning this clonotype: A much larger clone differs from this one at a single base, so this may be a read error. This sequence joins TRBV20-1 and TRBJ1-1, with TRBD1 matching over 10 bases. This CDR3 contains 15 residues. The germline V gene has CDR1 DFQATT and CDR2 SNEGSKA (reference sequence). V was pared by 3 bases and J by 3 bases, with 7 bases of the junction left unmatched. CDR3 loop: CSASQTGGRDTEAFF. CDR3 coding DNA: TGCAGTGCTAGCCAGACAGGGGGCAGGGACACTGAAGCTTTCTTT.

A few counts support this clonotype. This chain uses TRBV2 with TRBJ2-7, with 7 bases that match TRBD1. This CDR3 comprises 14 residues. Per the germline V gene, CDR1 is SNHLY and CDR2 is FYNNEI. V dropped 7 bases and J dropped 2; count of bases not matched to a gene: 8. DNA for the CDR3: TGTGCCAGCAAGACAGGGAACCCTCCCTACGAGCAGTACTTC. Translating it yields CASKTGNPPYEQYF.

This clonotype was recorded at least ten times. The chain uses TRBV5-1 and TRBJ1-1, with TRBD1 as a possible D gene (5 bases). The CDR3 runs to 13 residues. CDR1 and CDR2 from the germline V gene are SGHRS and YFSETQ. V was clipped by 6 bases and J by 0 bases, with 9 bases between them. CDR3 protein: CASTGGMNTEAFF. The CDR3 coding sequence is TGCGCCAGCACGGGGGGAATGAACACTGAAGCTTTCTTT.

Concerning this clonotype itself: A single base separates this from a much larger clone, so it may be a read error. The genes are TRBV10-3 and TRBJ1-1; no clear D gene. The CDR3 loop spans 11 amino acids. Germline V CDR1 and CDR2: ENHRY, SYGVKD. Trimming took 5 bases from V and 11 from J, leaving 12 bases between them. The CDR3 DNA sequence: TGTGCCATCAGTTATCTGGGTCGGGCTTTCTTT. Translated, it gives CAISYLGRAFF.

In its sample, this clonotype was seen many times. V gene TRBV9 combines with J gene TRBJ1-6; D uncertain. The CDR3 length is 13 residues. V lost 7 bases and J 10 bases, leaving 15 bases between the germline ends. CDR1 and CDR2 (germline): SGDLS, YYNGEE. The CDR3 DNA reads TGTGCCAGCTCACCGGGCTTAGGATCACCCCTCCACTTT. Protein sequence: CASSPGLGSPLHF.

The sample holds a few counts of this clonotype. The rearrangement joins TRBV20-1 to TRBJ2-7, with TRBD2 matching 15 bases. Trimming removed 1 base from V and 7 bases from J; junction bases left unmatched: 11. Germline loops: CDR1 DFQATT, CDR2 SNEGSKA (reference sequence). The CDR3 consists of 17 residues. The CDR3 spells CSARGTSGRAPGGEQYF. CDR3 nucleotide sequence: TGCAGTGCTAGAGGGACTAGCGGGAGGGCCCCGGGAGGAGAGCAGTACTTC.

This rearrangement joins TRBV20-1 to TRBJ2-7, with D possibly being TRBD1 (6 bases). The ends were cut back, 5 bases at V and 0 bases at J, with 17 bases in the middle. CDR1 DFQATT and CDR2 SNEGSKA come from the germline V gene (reference sequence). The CDR3 spans 15 residues. As DNA, the CDR3 is TGCAGTGCTGGACGTTCGGGACAAGCCTCCTACGAGCAGTACTTC. This translates into CSAGRSGQASYEQYF.

The chain uses TRBV5-1 and TRBJ2-5, with D possibly being TRBD2 (6 bases). The CDR3 is made up of 15 amino acids. Germline CDR1 is SGHRS and CDR2 is YFSETQ. The V end was cut by 2 bases, the J end by 5 bases, with 16 bases between. CDR3 protein: CASSFLGREWETQYF. The DNA for the CDR3 is TGCGCCAGCAGCTTCCTCGGGAGAGAATGGGAGACCCAGTACTTC.

This clonotype has ten or more counts. V gene TRBV7-9 combines with J gene TRBJ1-2, with 8 positions matching TRBD1. Germline-derived CDR1 and CDR2 are SEHNR and FQNEAQ (reference sequence). V dropped 5 bases and J dropped 6; count of bases not matched to a gene: 11. The CDR3 has 15 residues. The CDR3 loop reads CASSGSGQGRNGYTF. CDR3 coding DNA: TGTGCCAGCAGCGGCTCCGGACAGGGCCGCAATGGCTACACCTTC.

Comment on this clonotype: This likely comes from a read error, as the CDR3 has no conserved phenylalanine or tryptophan at its end. V is TRBV19 and J is TRBJ2-2, with TRBD1 matching over 7 bases. CDR1 is LNHDA and CDR2 is SQIVND in the germline V gene (reference sequence). CDR3 length equals 13 residues. V shed 7 bases, J shed 6 bases, and the junction held 5 bases outside the gene matches. In nucleotides, the CDR3 is TGTGCCAGTACCGAGGGGGCGCCCGGGGAGCTGTTTTGT. It codes for CASTEGAPGELFC.

This clonotype was seen many times. The chain employs TRBV24-1 and TRBJ1-3; D remains unclear. The CDR3 spans 15 residues. V lost 3 bases and J lost 0, with 8 bases in between. The V gene's germline CDR1 is KGHDR and CDR2 SFDVKD. DNA for the CDR3: TGTGCCACCAGTGATGGGTCATACTCTGGAAACACCATATATTTT. Protein sequence: CATSDGSYSGNTIYF.

V and J are TRBV7-9 and TRBJ2-5; D unresolved. Germline loops: CDR1 SEHNR, CDR2 FQNEAQ (reference sequence). The CDR3 totals 13 residues. The V end lost 4 bases, the J end lost 5 bases, and 11 bases lay between the germline ends. For the CDR3, the DNA is TGTGCCAGCAGCTGGGGATACGGGGAGACCCAGTACTTC. This encodes CASSWGYGETQYF.

The chain is built from TRBV7-9 and TRBJ1-6; the D gene is possibly TRBD1 (5 bases). Trimming removed 5 bases from V and 7 bases from J, with 18 bases in between. The CDR3 totals 16 residues. The germline gives CDR1 SEHNR, CDR2 FQNEAQ (reference sequence). CDR3 in amino acids: CASSPGRSAANSPLHF. In DNA, the CDR3 is TGTGCCAGCAGCCCAGGGAGATCGGCTGCCAATTCACCCCTCCACTTT. Variable domain in full (rest from reference TRBV7-9 and TRBJ1-6): DTGVSQNPRHKITKRGQNVTFRCDPISEHNRLYWYRQTLGQGPEFLTYFQNEAQLEKSRLLSDRFSAERPKGSFSTLEIQRTEQGDSAMYLCASSPGRSAANSPLHFGNGTRLTVT.

This clonotype was detected many times. The CDR3 spells CASSIADRQPQHF. DNA for the CDR3: TGTGCCAGTAGTATAGCGGACAGACAGCCCCAGCATTTT. The chain is built from TRBV19 and TRBJ1-5; possibly TRBD1 for D (6 bases). The germline CDR1 and CDR2 sequences are LNHDA and SQIVND (reference sequence). This CDR3 is 13 amino acids long. V was shortened by 1 base and J by 7 bases, with 8 bases between the two germline ends.

This sequence joins TRBV19 and TRBJ2-5; no clear D. From germline, CDR1 is LNHDA and CDR2 SQIVND (reference sequence). CDR3 length: 15 residues. V lost 0 bases, J lost 1 base, and 9 bases lay in between. In nucleotides, the CDR3 is TGTGCCAGTAGTATAGACGCTTTAAGCCAAGAGACCCAGTACTTC. Protein: CASSIDALSQETQYF.

CDR3 nucleotides: TGTGCCAGCAGTTTCCCCCGGGACAGGCGCACCTACGAGCAGTACTTC. It encodes CASSFPRDRRTYEQYF. The gene calls are TRBV25-1 and TRBJ2-7, with TRBD1 identical over 8 bases. CDR1 is MGHDK and CDR2 is SYGVNS in the germline V gene. V lost 5 bases to trimming and J lost 2 bases; unmatched junction nucleotides: 11. This CDR3 comprises 16 residues.

The chain carries TRBV5-1 and TRBJ2-2, with TRBD2 identical over 10 bases. The germline V gene has CDR1 SGHRS and CDR2 YFSETQ. The CDR3 runs 16 residues. Trimming cost V 2 bases and J 3 bases; bases outside gene matches: 4. CDR3 protein: CASSFSGRAYTGELFF. In DNA, the CDR3 is TGCGCCAGCAGCTTCAGCGGGAGGGCCTACACCGGGGAGCTGTTTTTT.